Listed below are T cell receptor beta chains from one sample, sequenced in a study of CD8+ T cells in alopecia areata. Data came from immunoSEQ multiplex PCR; TCRdb stores just in-frame clones and leaves some out. The sample carries 93,000 or so clones, 86% recorded once. The source material was CD8+ T cells sorted from blood, sampled at approximately week 30, from a patient treated with tofacitinib. These receptors all stem from a human donor with alopecia areata. CDR3s include the opening cysteine and the closing phenylalanine or tryptophan. Each record gives: D gene, J gene, V gene, clone size, CDR3 DNA, CDR3 protein. D genes are given only for firm matches. Size values are once, few and many counts, or a class for expanded clones, and some rows have none.

d_call: NA; j_call: TRBJ2-1; v_call: TRBV29-1; clone_size: NA; cdr3_nt: TGCAGCGTTGAGGTTCCGACCCGCCACGAGCAGTTCTTC; cdr3_aa: CSVEVPTRHEQFF
d_call: NA; j_call: TRBJ2-2; v_call: TRBV29-1; clone_size: once; cdr3_nt: TGCAGCGTTGAAGATTCCTCTGAGGGCAGTCGGGCCGGGGAGCTGTTTTTT; cdr3_aa: CSVEDSSEGSRAGELFF
d_call: TRBD2; j_call: TRBJ2-1; v_call: TRBV27; clone_size: NA; cdr3_nt: TGTGCCAGCAGTTTGGGAACTAGCGGGAGGAGAGGTGAGCAGTTCTTC; cdr3_aa: CASSLGTSGRRGEQFF
d_call: NA; j_call: TRBJ2-2; v_call: TRBV29-1; clone_size: NA; cdr3_nt: TGCAGCGTTGCCTACACGGGGACCGGGGAGCTGTTTTTT; cdr3_aa: CSVAYTGTGELFF
d_call: NA; j_call: TRBJ2-4; v_call: TRBV15; clone_size: NA; cdr3_nt: TGTGCCACCAGCAGAGGCGGGGAGGCCAAAAACATTCAGTACTTC; cdr3_aa: CATSRGGEAKNIQYF
d_call: NA; j_call: TRBJ1-1; v_call: TRBV27; clone_size: NA; cdr3_nt: TGTGCCAGCCGGTCTAACTTGAACACTGAAGCTTTCTTT; cdr3_aa: CASRSNLNTEAFF
d_call: NA; j_call: TRBJ1-1; v_call: TRBV25-1; clone_size: NA; cdr3_nt: TGTGCCAGCAGGACGGGGAACACTGAAGCTTTCTTT; cdr3_aa: CASRTGNTEAFF
d_call: NA; j_call: TRBJ2-7; v_call: TRBV13; clone_size: NA; cdr3_nt: TGTGCCAGCAGCTTAGGACAGGGATTCTCCTACGAGCAGTACTTC; cdr3_aa: CASSLGQGFSYEQYF
d_call: NA; j_call: TRBJ2-3; v_call: TRBV5-4; clone_size: NA; cdr3_nt: TGTGCCAGCAGCTTCGGTCGGGCGCCGGACCGGTTTTTT; cdr3_aa: CASSFGRAPDRFF
d_call: TRBD1; j_call: TRBJ1-4; v_call: TRBV5-1; clone_size: NA; cdr3_nt: TGCGCCAGCAGCCCACAGGGGTTTTGGGAAAAACTGTTTTTT; cdr3_aa: CASSPQGFWEKLFF
d_call: NA; j_call: TRBJ2-1; v_call: TRBV27; clone_size: few; cdr3_nt: TGTGCCAGCAGTTTATCCTCTAGCTCCTACAATGAGCAGTTCTTC; cdr3_aa: CASSLSSSSYNEQFF
d_call: NA; j_call: TRBJ2-1; v_call: TRBV10-3; clone_size: NA; cdr3_nt: TGTGCCATCAGTGAGTCGATGACAACTGAGCAGTTCTTC; cdr3_aa: CAISESMTTEQFF
d_call: NA; j_call: TRBJ2-5; v_call: TRBV9; clone_size: once; cdr3_nt: TGTGCCAGCACCAGCGGCTCAGGGGCGGAGGAGACCCAGTACTTC; cdr3_aa: CASTSGSGAEETQYF
d_call: NA; j_call: TRBJ2-6; v_call: TRBV12-5; clone_size: NA; cdr3_nt: TGTGCTAGTGGTTTGGTTATGTTGGGGGACCTCTCTGGGGCCAACGTCCTGACTTTC; cdr3_aa: CASGLVMLGDLSGANVLTF